This is a list of T cell receptor beta chains from one sample in a study of blood T cell repertoires in COVID-19. Clones were sequenced by immunoSEQ multiplex PCR, and TCRdb holds only the in-frame ones, with some missing. Seen here are roughly 120,000 clones, 65% to 85% observed once, and the top ten hold 1.5% to 1.7%. The source material was peripheral blood. Every receptor here comes from a man aged 50 to 60 with acute or convalescent COVID-19. Both conserved end residues are part of each CDR3. D genes are given only for firm matches. Clone size is shown for a subset of rows, as once, few, many or a class of expanded clone.

V	J	length	size	D	DNA	CDR3
TRBV3-1/TRBV3-2	TRBJ1-1	15	NA	TRBD1	TGTGCCAGCAGCCAAAGGGGGCGAGAGAACACTGAAGCTTTCTTT	CASSQRGRENTEAFF
TRBV15	TRBJ1-3	19	NA	NA	TGTGCCACCAGCAGATATTCATACCGGGACACCTTAACTGGAAACACCATATATTTT	CATSRYSYRDTLTGNTIYF
TRBV19	TRBJ1-3	18	NA	NA	TGTGCCAGTAGTATATCGACCCGGAGGAGGGCGTATGGAAACACCATATATTTT	CASSISTRRRAYGNTIYF
TRBV7-9	TRBJ1-4	14	NA	NA	TGTGCCAGCAGTAAACCGGGAGCTAATGAAAAACTGTTTTTT	CASSKPGANEKLFF
TRBV7-9	TRBJ2-7	14	NA	NA	TGTGCCAGCAGCTTATCGGCAGGGGGGTACGAGCAGTACTTC	CASSLSAGGYEQYF
TRBV27	TRBJ2-2	12	NA	NA	TGTGCCAGCAGCCCTTACACCGGGGAGCTGTTTTTT	CASSPYTGELFF
TRBV5-8	TRBJ2-7	14	NA	NA	TGTGCCAGCAGCTTAAGACAGGCCTACTACGAGCAGTACTTC	CASSLRQAYYEQYF
TRBV7-6	TRBJ2-7	19	NA	TRBD2	TGTGCCAGCAGCTTAGTAGAGACTAGCGGGGCGGGTATTTCCTACGAGCAGTACTTC	CASSLVETSGAGISYEQYF
TRBV5-5	TRBJ1-3	14	few	NA	TGTGCCAGCAGTTCCGGGGGAGCTGGAAACACCATATATTTT	CASSSGGAGNTIYF
TRBV28	TRBJ1-2	19	NA	TRBD1	TGTGCCAGCAGACCCAACAACCGGGGACAGGGGCTATTTGGGGGTGGCTACACCTTC	CASRPNNRGQGLFGGGYTF
TRBV7-2	TRBJ2-7	14	few	TRBD1	TGTGCCAGCAGCTCAGGGGGGACAGGATACGAGCAGTACTTC	CASSSGGTGYEQYF
TRBV10-3	TRBJ1-1	16	once	TRBD1	TGTGCCATCAGTGACCCGGGACAGGTAATCGACACTGAAGCTTTCTTT	CAISDPGQVIDTEAFF
TRBV9	TRBJ2-1	13	NA	NA	TGTGCCAGCAGCTTTCCGCCCGCGGGTGAGCAGTTCTTC	CASSFPPAGEQFF
TRBV7-6	TRBJ1-1	14	NA	NA	TGTGCCAGCAGCTTACGGGGACAGAACACTGAAGCTTTCTTT	CASSLRGQNTEAFF
TRBV3-1/TRBV3-2	TRBJ1-1	13	NA	NA	TGTGCCAGCAGCCAAGCTTCCCGGGGAGAAGCTTTCTTT	CASSQASRGEAFF
TRBV18	TRBJ1-4	16	once	NA	TGTGCCAGCTCACGGTCCATACCCGGGATTAATGAAAAACTGTTTTTT	CASSRSIPGINEKLFF
TRBV6-5	TRBJ1-6	14	once	NA	TGTGCCAGCAGTACAAGAAGGGGTAATTCACCCCTCCACTTT	CASSTRRGNSPLHF
TRBV6-5	TRBJ1-1	14	NA	NA	TGTGCCAGCATCCCTGGAGGGGAGAACACTGAAGCTTTCTTT	CASIPGGENTEAFF
TRBV14	TRBJ1-2	18	NA	TRBD1	TGTGCCAGCAGCCAGTCTCCGGGACAGGCCCTACACTTCTATGGCTACACCTTC	CASSQSPGQALHFYGYTF
TRBV14	TRBJ2-7	16	once	TRBD1	TGTGCCAGCAGCCGCATGGGACAGGGTCTCTCCTACGAGCAGTACTTC	CASSRMGQGLSYEQYF
TRBV7-9	TRBJ2-3	14	NA	TRBD1	TGTGCCAGCAGCACGGGACAGAACACAGATACGCAGTATTTT	CASSTGQNTDTQYF
TRBV9	TRBJ2-1	15	NA	NA	TGTGCCAGCAGCGTAGAGATGCGATCGCACAATGAGCAGTTCTTC	CASSVEMRSHNEQFF
TRBV5-1	TRBJ1-1	15	NA	NA	TGCGCCAGCAGCTTGGGGGCAGGACTTTCCACTGAAGCTTTCTTT	CASSLGAGLSTEAFF
TRBV1	TRBJ2-7	19	once	NA	TGCACCAGCAGCCAAGATTATAAGCCGGCCCAGGGGATAAACTACGAGCAGTACTTC	CTSSQDYKPAQGINYEQYF
TRBV2	TRBJ1-5	16	NA	TRBD1	TGTGCCAGCAGTGAAGCGGGACAGCTGGAACTGCAGCCCCAGCATTTT	CASSEAGQLELQPQHF
TRBV10-2	TRBJ1-2	14	once	TRBD1	TGCGCCAGCAGTGATAGGGGACAGGGGAATGGCTACACCTTC	CASSDRGQGNGYTF
TRBV9	TRBJ1-1	14	NA	NA	TGTGCCAGCAGCTCCAACAGGGTGGGCACTGAAGCTTTCTTT	CASSSNRVGTEAFF
TRBV9	TRBJ2-7	15	once	NA	TGTGCCAGCAGCCCTCGCCGGGACTTTGAACACGAGCAGTACTTC	CASSPRRDFEHEQYF
TRBV29-1	TRBJ2-4	13	NA	TRBD2	TGCAGCGTTGAAGTAGGACTAGCTAACATTCAGTACTTC	CSVEVGLANIQYF
TRBV10-3	TRBJ1-5	14	NA	NA	TGTGCCATCAGTGAGGGCCCCGGGAATCAGCCCCAGCATTTT	CAISEGPGNQPQHF
TRBV9	TRBJ1-1	16	NA	NA	TGTGCCAGCAGCCGTCCCGGGACATTTTCGAACACTGAAGCTTTCTTT	CASSRPGTFSNTEAFF
TRBV9	TRBJ2-1	18	once	TRBD2	TGTGCCAGCAGCCGTACTAGCGGGGGGACCCCAACCTACAATGAGCAGTTCTTC	CASSRTSGGTPTYNEQFF
TRBV4-1	TRBJ1-1	16	NA	NA	TGCGCCAGCAGCAAGACCTCAGGGGCCCCTAACACTGAAGCTTTCTTT	CASSKTSGAPNTEAFF
TRBV12-3/TRBV12-4	TRBJ1-1	13	NA	NA	TGTGCCAGCACCAACCCTCCGGGGGCTGAAGCTTTCTTT	CASTNPPGAEAFF
TRBV2	TRBJ1-5	15	NA	NA	TGTGCCAGCAGTGCCCAGGGGCCTCCCAATCAGCCCCAGCATTTT	CASSAQGPPNQPQHF
TRBV19	TRBJ1-5	12	few	TRBD1	TGTGCCAGTAGGACAGGGGTGGATCCCCAGCATTTT	CASRTGVDPQHF
TRBV9	TRBJ2-3	15	few	NA	TGTGCCAGCAGCGAGACAGGAGATTCTACAGATACGCAGTATTTT	CASSETGDSTDTQYF
TRBV5-5	TRBJ2-7	14	NA	TRBD1	TGTGCCAGCAGCCCCGGGACAGGGGTCCACGAGCAGTACTTC	CASSPGTGVHEQYF
TRBV5-1	TRBJ1-1	13	NA	NA	TGCGCCAGCAGCTTGGTAGTAAACACTGAAGCTTTCTTT	CASSLVVNTEAFF
TRBV5-1	TRBJ1-2	15	once	NA	TGCGCCAGCAGCCCACTTCCCCGGGGAAACTATGGCTACACCTTC	CASSPLPRGNYGYTF
TRBV14	TRBJ1-2	13	NA	NA	TGTGCCAGCAGCCCCGGGACTGGCTATGGCTACACCTTC	CASSPGTGYGYTF
TRBV19	TRBJ1-6	15	few	TRBD1	TGTGCCAGTAGTCTACAGGGGTCCTATAATTCACCCCTCCACTTT	CASSLQGSYNSPLHF
TRBV2	TRBJ2-1	14	NA	TRBD1	TGTGCCACCCAGGGGGCGGGATCCTACAATGAGCAGTTCTTC	CATQGAGSYNEQFF
TRBV28	TRBJ1-5	13	NA	TRBD1	TGTGCCAGCCGGGACAGGGGATATCAGCCCCAGCATTTT	CASRDRGYQPQHF
TRBV6-5	TRBJ2-1	12	NA	NA	TGTGCCAGCAGTTCCAGAGGTGGGGAGCAGTTCTTC	CASSSRGGEQFF
TRBV12-5	TRBJ1-1	16	few	NA	TGTGCTAGTGGTTCCATCCCGGGAAGGCTTTTCTCTGAAGCTTTCTTT	CASGSIPGRLFSEAFF
TRBV18	TRBJ2-7	14	NA	NA	TGTGCCAGCTCATCAGACAGGAACTCCTACGAGCAGTACTTC	CASSSDRNSYEQYF
TRBV6-5	TRBJ1-3	16	NA	NA	TGTGCCAGCAGTTTACCATCCGGGACACCTGGAAACACCATATATTTT	CASSLPSGTPGNTIYF
TRBV6-5	TRBJ1-2	14	once	NA	TGTGCCAGCAGTCTCGAAACAGGCTACTATGGCTACACCTTC	CASSLETGYYGYTF
TRBV6-1	TRBJ1-6	14	NA	NA	TGTGCCAGCAGTGAAGCGACAGTTAATTCACCCCTCCACTTT	CASSEATVNSPLHF
TRBV6-1	TRBJ1-5	16	NA	TRBD1	TGTGCCAGCAGTGCCAATACAGGGGTCAGCAATCAGCCCCAGCATTTT	CASSANTGVSNQPQHF